What follows are 19 T cell receptor beta chains derived from one specimen sequenced in a study of vaccination and CD4 T cells after COVID-19. Documented treatment: approximately nine-day PBMC culture with coronavirus spike peptide pools or control peptides (ViraFEST assay). Gathering of the CD4+ T cells, from the unexposed donor, took place before the COVID-19 pandemic (2011-2018). Their specific antigens are unknown. Cultured CD4+ T cell DNA was sequenced using the Oncomine TCR Beta short-read assay. A single record per CDR3 protein comes from TCRdb applying MiXCR to the PCR reads. This table has about 4,000 distinct CDR3 sequences, less than 75% appearing once. Specimen: CD4+ T cells from blood, cultured in vitro. The receptor source for this set is a human donor in good health.

This chain joins TRBV20-1 and TRBJ2-1; tentative D call: TRBD2 (5 bases). Trimming shortened V by 2 bases and J by 4 bases, and 12 bases separated the two germline ends. The CDR3 sequence is 14 residues long. The germline CDR1 and CDR2 sequences are DFQATT and SNEGSKA (reference sequence). In DNA form, the CDR3 reads TGCAGTGCTAGACCTCGGACTTCGTACAATGAGCAGTTCTTC. It translates to CSARPRTSYNEQFF.

J is TRBJ1-1 and V is TRBV30; D is ambiguous. The CDR3 has 10 residues. Germline V CDR1 and CDR2: GTSNPN, SVGIG (reference sequence). The CDR3 nucleotides read TGTATTGCAGCCAGAACTGAAGCTTTCTTT. It yields the protein CIAARTEAFF.

The chain links TRBV15 to TRBJ2-1; D possibly corresponds to TRBD1 (5 bases). The germline V gene has CDR1 LNHNV and CDR2 YYDKDF (reference sequence). V shed 5 bases and J shed 1 base, with 15 bases lying between them. The CDR3 sequence is 16 residues long. Here the CDR3 reads CATSRNNQGSYNEQFF. For the CDR3, the DNA is TGTGCCACCAGCCGCAATAATCAGGGATCCTACAATGAGCAGTTCTTC.

This chain uses TRBV6-1 with TRBJ2-3; TRBD2 matches 9 bases. V was pared by 6 bases and J by 2 bases, with 9 bases of the junction left unmatched. The CDR3 has 16 residues. CDR1 is MNHNS and CDR2 is SASEGT in the germline V gene. CDR3 loop: CASRSLAGLFTDTQYF. CDR3 sequence (DNA): TGTGCCAGCAGGAGTCTAGCGGGGCTCTTCACAGATACGCAGTATTTT.

The chain combines TRBV11-2 with TRBJ1-4, with D possibly being TRBD1 (5 bases). Germline V gene lookup returns CDR1 SGHAT and CDR2 FQNNGV. The V end was cut by 5 bases, the J end by 8 bases, with 9 bases between. The CDR3 is 12 residues long. The CDR3 DNA reads TGTGCCAGCAGCGCGCAGGGAGAAAAACTGTTTTTT. This codes for CASSAQGEKLFF.

V is TRBV6-4 and J is TRBJ1-2; TRBD1 aligns across 10 bases. The CDR3 has 15 amino acids. The V gene end was trimmed by 5 bases and the J gene end by 5 bases; junction bases not matched to a gene: 8. The germline V gene encodes CDR1 MRHNA and CDR2 SNTAGT. The chain's CDR3 is CASSPTGGDPYGYTF. The CDR3 bases are TGTGCCAGCAGTCCGACAGGGGGCGACCCTTATGGCTACACCTTC.

This clonotype was observed once. The chain combines TRBV20-1 with TRBJ2-7, with 7 bases aligning to TRBD2. V was clipped by 7 bases and J by 6 bases; unmatched bases: 15. Germline lookup yields CDR1 DFQATT and CDR2 SNEGSKA (reference sequence). The CDR3 is made up of 14 amino acids. The CDR3 nucleotides read TGCAGTGGGTTGACTAGCCTTGAAGGCGGCGAGCAGTACTTC. Protein product: CSGLTSLEGGEQYF.

The rearrangement joins TRBV29-1 to TRBJ1-1; D may be TRBD1 (5 bases). Germline CDR1 is SQVTM and CDR2 is ANQGSEA. The length of the CDR3 is 13 residues. The germline V and J ends were trimmed by 1 base and 4 bases, with 10 bases remaining between them. The CDR3 DNA follows: TGCAGCGTTGAAGGGGGCTGGGGCACTGAAGCTTTCTTT. Its protein product is CSVEGGWGTEAFF.

The genes are TRBV20-1 and TRBJ1-2; TRBD1 is a possible D gene (6 bases). The CDR3 totals 13 residues. Germline V gene lookup returns CDR1 DFQATT and CDR2 SNEGSKA (reference sequence). Trimming cost V 1 base and J 2 bases, with 8 bases left between them. This CDR3 is CSARVQGNYGYTF. The DNA for the CDR3 is TGCAGTGCTAGAGTTCAGGGGAACTATGGCTACACCTTC.

The chain employs TRBV28 and TRBJ2-7; 7 bases are shared with TRBD1. Looked up from germline, CDR1 is MDHEN and CDR2 is SYDVKM. This CDR3 comprises 15 residues. CDR3 loop: CATTDGTDKIYEQYF. The CDR3 DNA sequence: TGTGCGACCACCGACGGGACAGACAAGATCTACGAGCAGTACTTC.

V usage is TRBV20-1 and J usage is TRBJ1-5; 9 positions agree with TRBD1. Germline V CDR1 and CDR2: DFQATT, SNEGSKA (reference sequence). The CDR3 runs to 13 residues. V lost 3 bases, J lost 6 bases, and 3 bases stayed unmatched. The CDR3 is CSARGQGGQPQHF. CDR3 bases: TGCAGTGCTAGGGGACAGGGCGGTCAGCCCCAGCATTTT.

The chain couples TRBV7-2 to TRBJ1-1, with D possibly matching TRBD1 (6 bases). There are 14 residues in the CDR3. Trimming removed 3 bases from V and 6 bases from J, with 14 bases in between. Per the germline V gene, CDR1 is SGHTA and CDR2 is FQGNSA. In DNA, the CDR3 is TGTGCCAGCAGCTTTCATTCAGGGGAATCTGAAGCTTTCTTT. It translates to CASSFHSGESEAFF. The full variable domain, rest sourced from reference TRBV7-2 and TRBJ1-1, is GAGVSQSPSNKVTEKGKDVELRCDPISGHTALYWYRQSLGQGLEFLIYFQGNSAPDKSGLPSDRFSAERTGGSVSTLTIQRTQQEDSAVYLCASSFHSGESEAFFGQGTRLTVV.

By its share, this clonotype is medium-sized. This chain joins TRBV28 and TRBJ1-2; TRBD1 matches 9 bases. Germline V lookup: CDR1 MDHEN, CDR2 SYDVKM. The length of the CDR3 is 13 residues. V was clipped by 10 bases and J by 4 bases; unmatched bases: 7. The DNA of the CDR3 is TGTGCCACCCCCGGGACAGGGAGCTATGGCTACACCTTC. It translates to CATPGTGSYGYTF.

J is TRBJ2-7 and V is TRBV6-1; D perhaps matches TRBD1 (6 bases). V lost 7 bases and J lost 2, with 15 bases in between. Germline values: CDR1 MNHNS, CDR2 SASEGT. This CDR3 comprises 14 residues. CDR3 sequence reads: CASKKDREPYEQYF. The CDR3 DNA reads TGTGCCAGCAAGAAGGACAGAGAGCCCTACGAGCAGTACTTC.

The chain combines TRBV2 with TRBJ2-7; D may match TRBD1 or TRBD2 (5 bases each). The CDR3 is made up of 14 amino acids. Between the trimmed V and J ends, which lost 8 bases and 3 bases, there was a span of 17 bases. Germline V gene data show CDR1 as SNHLY and CDR2 as FYNNEI. CDR3 sequence (DNA): TGTGCCAGCGGGATGATGGGACGGTACTACGAGCAGTACTTC. It yields the protein CASGMMGRYYEQYF.

The rearrangement uses TRBV7-9 and TRBJ2-7, with TRBD1 matching over 7 bases. CDR1 and CDR2 (germline): SEHNR, FQNEAQ (reference sequence). CDR3 length equals 16 residues. J was trimmed by 5 bases and V by 5 bases; bases with no gene match: 15. DNA of the CDR3: TGTGCCAGCAGCCCAAAATTCCGACAGGGAAGCGACGAGCAGTACTTC. It is translated as CASSPKFRQGSDEQYF. The full variable domain, rest sourced from reference TRBV7-9 and TRBJ2-7, is DTGVSQNPRHKITKRGQNVTFRCDPISEHNRLYWYRQTLGQGPEFLTYFQNEAQLEKSRLLSDRFSAERPKGSFSTLEIQRTEQGDSAMYLCASSPKFRQGSDEQYFGPGTRLTVT.

This sequence joins TRBV15 and TRBJ1-5, with D possibly TRBD1 on 6 matching bases. V shed 0 bases and J shed 4 bases, with 10 bases lying between them. Germline CDR1 reads LNHNV; CDR2 reads YYDKDF (reference sequence). The CDR3 has 15 residues. In DNA, the CDR3 is TGTGCCACCAGCAGAGAGCGGGGGGCGAATCAGCCCCAGCATTTT. Residues: CATSRERGANQPQHF.

This clonotype was found a few times. V and J are TRBV15 and TRBJ1-5; 9 nucleotides agree with TRBD1. The CDR3 runs to 14 residues. The V gene end was trimmed by 5 bases and the J gene end by 6 bases; junction bases not matched to a gene: 5. CDR1 and CDR2 from the germline V gene are LNHNV and YYDKDF (reference sequence). DNA of the CDR3: TGTGCCACCAGCGGGACAGGGTCCCGTCAGCCCCAGCATTTT. Its protein is CATSGTGSRQPQHF.

The gene calls are TRBV2 and TRBJ2-1; 11 bases map to TRBD1. The trim removed 7 bases at V and 3 bases at J, leaving 2 bases unmatched. This CDR3 is 14 amino acids long. The germline V gene encodes CDR1 SNHLY and CDR2 FYNNEI. The CDR3 sequence is CASKGTGGYNEQFF. The CDR3 bases are TGTGCCAGCAAGGGGACAGGGGGCTACAATGAGCAGTTCTTC.